The clone carrying this TCR beta chain was observed many times. The antigen remains unidentified. This record comes from a study of spatial heterogeneity in lung cancer. Study details: Where they were available, follow-up PBMC samples were sequenced, at a median of around 26 months after resection. Each unique TCR and UMI combination was seen more than ten times on average in raw reads. Broader study findings: Resection blood, more than follow-up blood, showed ubiquitous expanded tumor TCRs.

The sample's time point: blood at routine non-recurrence follow-up after resection. Sequencing was performed on whole RNA extracted from tumor and nontumor lung tissue, or from frozen PBMC, and the material was left unsorted. Trimming left V 5 bases short and J 3 bases short, with 16 bases between. CDR1 MNHEY and CDR2 SMNVEV come from the germline V gene (reference sequence). The CDR3 is 15 residues long. TCRdb fed the 5' RACE reads into MiXCR, producing one record per CDR3 protein. The profile covers tens of thousands of distinct CDR3 sequences, with under 8% appearing a single time and around 35% taken by the ten largest.

The source is a female donor with early-stage non-small cell lung cancer. The chain has TRBV27 and TRBJ1-2; a weak D match, TRBD1 (6 bases). Material: PBMCs, obtained at follow-up. In DNA form, the CDR3 reads TGTGCCAGCAGTCAATATCAGGACAGCTACTATGGCTACACCTTC. It translates to CASSQYQDSYYGYTF.